This T cell receptor beta chain originates from a study of cytomegalovirus exposure and HLA in healthy donors. Looking at the study overall: The 120 validation repertoires matched the 666 first-cohort repertoires in platform, a later analysis reported.

Clones were sequenced by immunoSEQ multiplex PCR, and TCRdb holds only the in-frame ones, with some missing. Of about 240,000 clones listed, approximately 86% are singletons. As concerns this clone: Its target is not known.

Points from the study as a whole: The study designated 150 to 200 TCR beta chains cytomegalovirus-associated.

Material for sequencing was PBMCs. The TCR was taken from a woman younger than 45 in good health and CMV-seropositive.

The CDR3 nucleotides are TGTGCCAGCAGAAACAGTGTACAAGAGACCCAGTACTTC. This sequence encodes CASRNSVQETQYF. The chain is built from TRBV2 and TRBJ2-5, with D unclear. V lost 6 bases, J lost 2 bases, and 10 bases lay in between. The germline gives CDR1 SNHLY, CDR2 FYNNEI. The CDR3 has 13 amino acids.